Listed below are T cell receptor beta chains from one sample, sequenced in a study of cytomegalovirus exposure and HLA in healthy donors. Sequencing was performed with immunoSEQ multiplex PCR; in TCRdb, only in-frame clones are kept and a portion is missing. The data contain some 200,000 clones, more than 65% of them seen just once; the ten biggest clones take up less than 3.5%. Material for sequencing was PBMCs. These receptors all stem from a female donor in good health and CMV-seronegative. CDR3s include the opening cysteine and the closing phenylalanine or tryptophan. The D gene is left open where the match is weak. The listing skips clone size in some rows; elsewhere it reads once, few, many or a size class.

>14|.|TRBV5-4|.|TRBJ1-1
CASSLNRQQNEAFF
TGTGCCAGCAGCTTAAACCGACAGCAGAATGAAGCTTTCTTT
>14|.|TRBV28|.|TRBJ1-4
CASSLPARIEKLFF
TGTGCCAGCAGTCTCCCCGCGAGGATTGAAAAACTGTTTTTT
>16|.|TRBV7-6|.|TRBJ1-1
CASTIGVSRMNTEAFF
TGTGCCAGCACCATAGGGGTATCCCGGATGAACACTGAAGCTTTCTTT
>16|.|TRBV28|TRBD2|TRBJ2-1
CASRLPGLAGYNEQFF
TGTGCCAGCAGGCTCCCGGGACTAGCGGGATACAATGAGCAGTTCTTC
>15|.|TRBV19|.|TRBJ1-3
CASSIDSGRGNTIYF
TGTGCCAGTAGTATAGATTCGGGGAGAGGAAACACCATATATTTT
>16|.|TRBV28|TRBD2|TRBJ2-7
CASSSWGGGDTYEQYF
TGTGCCAGCAGCTCTTGGGGGGGAGGGGATACCTACGAGCAGTACTTC
>12|few|TRBV30|.|TRBJ2-2
CAWSPNTGELFF
TGTGCCTGGAGTCCTAACACCGGGGAGCTGTTTTTT
>13|few|TRBV27|.|TRBJ1-1
CASSLQGNTEAFF
TGTGCCAGCAGCCTACAGGGGAACACTGAAGCTTTCTTT
>14|few|TRBV19|.|TRBJ1-3
CASSIFGRGNTIYF
TGTGCCAGTAGTATCTTCGGCAGGGGAAACACCATATATTTT
>13|.|TRBV7-8|.|TRBJ2-1
CASSPQAQETQFF
TGTGCCAGCAGCCCACAGGCGCAAGAGACCCAGTTCTTC
>15|.|TRBV6-6|TRBD1|TRBJ1-3
CASSYVQGAGNTIYF
TGTGCCAGCAGTTACGTACAGGGGGCTGGAAACACCATATATTTT
>13|.|TRBV6-5|TRBD1|TRBJ2-2
CASTRGPTGELFF
TGTGCCAGCACCAGGGGGCCGACCGGGGAGCTGTTTTTT
>14|.|TRBV7-6|.|TRBJ2-2
CASSLAQGRGELFF
TGTGCCAGCAGCTTAGCGCAGGGGCGAGGGGAGCTGTTTTTT
>12|.|TRBV7-9|TRBD2|TRBJ2-1
CASSILAGEQFF
TGTGCCAGCAGTATCCTAGCGGGTGAGCAGTTCTTC
>19|.|TRBV5-1|.|TRBJ2-1
CASSLGVLPGADFVNEQFF
TGCGCCAGCAGCTTGGGGGTTCTGCCAGGGGCTGATTTTGTGAATGAGCAGTTCTTC
>13|.|TRBV19|.|TRBJ1-5
CASSLSRNQPQHF
TGTGCCAGTAGCCTCTCACGGAATCAGCCCCAGCATTTT
>17|.|TRBV28|.|TRBJ2-7
CASSTFYAGRSSYEQYF
TGTGCCAGCAGCACCTTTTATGCTGGGAGGAGCTCCTACGAGCAGTACTTC
>16|.|TRBV19|.|TRBJ2-6
CASSRSVISGANVLTF
TGTGCCAGTAGTAGGTCAGTAATTTCTGGGGCCAACGTCCTGACTTTC
>19|few|TRBV5-5|TRBD1|TRBJ1-2
CASSLKILALDRGAGGYTF
TGTGCCAGCAGCCTGAAGATCCTGGCCCTGGACAGGGGTGCCGGTGGCTACACCTTC
>15|few|TRBV9|TRBD1|TRBJ2-1
CASSAGTGSYNEQFF
TGTGCCAGCAGCGCCGGGACAGGGTCCTACAATGAGCAGTTCTTC
>14|.|TRBV7-6|TRBD1|TRBJ1-1
CASSPGQKNTEAFF
TGTGCCAGCAGCCCGGGACAGAAGAACACTGAAGCTTTCTTT
>11|.|TRBV29-1|.|TRBJ2-5
CSGGPGETQYF
TGCAGCGGGGGGCCCGGGGAGACCCAGTACTTC
>14|.|TRBV21-1|.|TRBJ1-1
CASSFRDRYTEAFF
TGTGCCAGCAGCTTCCGGGACAGATACACTGAAGCTTTCTTT
>15|.|TRBV6-7|TRBD2|TRBJ2-1
CASPRLADNYNEQFF
TGTGCCAGCCCGAGACTAGCGGATAACTACAATGAGCAGTTCTTC
>16|.|TRBV5-4|TRBD2|TRBJ2-3
CASSAGGVGREDTQYF
TGTGCCAGCAGCGCGGGGGGTGTGGGCAGGGAGGATACGCAGTATTTT
>16|.|TRBV30|.|TRBJ1-2
CAWSVNRGGWDYGYTF
TGTGCCTGGAGTGTAAACCGCGGGGGCTGGGACTATGGCTACACCTTC
>15|once|TRBV19|.|TRBJ1-2
CASSITAGENYGYTF
TGTGCCAGTAGTATCACCGCAGGGGAGAACTATGGCTACACCTTC
>16|.|TRBV5-1|TRBD1|TRBJ1-4
CASSLGDLDRNEKLFF
TGCGCCAGCAGCTTGGGGGACTTGGACAGGAATGAAAAACTGTTTTTT
>14|.|TRBV29-1|TRBD1|TRBJ2-5
CSVEGTGVGETQYF
TGCAGCGTTGAAGGAACAGGGGTAGGAGAGACCCAGTACTTC
>13|.|TRBV7-2|.|TRBJ1-1
CASSSHRSTEAFF
TGTGCCAGCAGCTCACACCGGAGCACTGAAGCTTTCTTT
>13|.|TRBV6-6|.|TRBJ1-5
CASSRTAYQPQHF
TGTGCCAGCAGCCGGACAGCCTATCAGCCCCAGCATTTT
>18|.|TRBV7-2|TRBD2|TRBJ2-7
CASSSGTSGSGPIYEQYF
TGTGCCAGCAGCTCTGGGACTAGCGGCTCCGGTCCCATATACGAGCAGTACTTC